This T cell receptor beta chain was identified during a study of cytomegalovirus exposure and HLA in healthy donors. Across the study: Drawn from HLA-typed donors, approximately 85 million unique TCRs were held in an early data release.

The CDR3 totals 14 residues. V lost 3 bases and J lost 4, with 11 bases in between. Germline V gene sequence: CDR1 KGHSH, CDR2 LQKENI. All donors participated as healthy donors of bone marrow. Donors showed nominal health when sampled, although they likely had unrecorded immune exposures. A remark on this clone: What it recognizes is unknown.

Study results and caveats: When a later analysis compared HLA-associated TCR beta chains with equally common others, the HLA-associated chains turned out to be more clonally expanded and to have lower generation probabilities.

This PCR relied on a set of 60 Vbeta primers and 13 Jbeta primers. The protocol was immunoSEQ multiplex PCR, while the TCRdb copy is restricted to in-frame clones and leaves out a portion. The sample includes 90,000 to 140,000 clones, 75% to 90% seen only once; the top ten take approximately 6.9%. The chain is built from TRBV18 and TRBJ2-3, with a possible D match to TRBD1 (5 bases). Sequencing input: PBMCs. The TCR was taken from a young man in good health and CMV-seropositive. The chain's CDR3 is CASSPTVRPDTQYF. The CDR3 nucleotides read TGTGCCAGCTCACCGACAGTCAGGCCAGATACGCAGTATTTT.